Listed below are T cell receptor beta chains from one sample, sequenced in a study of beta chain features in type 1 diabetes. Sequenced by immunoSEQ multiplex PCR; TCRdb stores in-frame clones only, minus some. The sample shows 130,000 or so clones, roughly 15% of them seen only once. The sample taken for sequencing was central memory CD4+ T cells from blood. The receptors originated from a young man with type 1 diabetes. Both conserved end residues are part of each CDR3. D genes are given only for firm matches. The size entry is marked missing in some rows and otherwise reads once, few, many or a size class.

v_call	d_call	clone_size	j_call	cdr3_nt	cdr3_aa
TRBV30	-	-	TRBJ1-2	TGTGCCTGGAGACCGGATAACTATGGCTACACCTTC	CAWRPDNYGYTF
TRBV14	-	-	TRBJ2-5	TGTGCCAGCAGCCAAGGTCTGGGAGAGACCCAGTACTTC	CASSQGLGETQYF
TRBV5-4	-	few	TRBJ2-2	TGTGCCAGCAGCGAAACAGGGAACACCGGGGAGCTGTTTTTT	CASSETGNTGELFF
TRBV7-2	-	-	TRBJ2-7	TGTGCCAGCAGCGTCCTGGGGGGCGAGCAGTACTTC	CASSVLGGEQYF
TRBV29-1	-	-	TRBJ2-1	TGCAGCGTTGTTACGCCAGAGGTCTCCTACAATGAGCAGTTCTTC	CSVVTPEVSYNEQFF
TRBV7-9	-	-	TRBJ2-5	TGTGCCAGCAGCCCCCGAGGCGGTAGTTCGCAGACCCAGTACTTC	CASSPRGGSSQTQYF
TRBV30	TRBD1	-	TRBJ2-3	TGTGCCTGGGAGACAGGGGTCACAGATACGCAGTATTTT	CAWETGVTDTQYF
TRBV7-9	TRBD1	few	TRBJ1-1	TGTGCCAGCAGCAAGGGACAGAGTAACACTGAAGCTTTCTTT	CASSKGQSNTEAFF
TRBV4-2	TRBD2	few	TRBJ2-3	TGTGCCAGCAGCCAAGATAAGCTAGCGGGGGGTTACACAGATACGCAGTATTTT	CASSQDKLAGGYTDTQYF
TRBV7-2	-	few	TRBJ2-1	TGTGCCAGCAGCTTGCAACGGGGAGTAGGAAATGAGCAGTTCTTC	CASSLQRGVGNEQFF
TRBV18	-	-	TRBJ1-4	TGTGCCAGCTCACCTGTCGGACCCCCGGAGGGGGAAAAACTGTTTTTT	CASSPVGPPEGEKLFF
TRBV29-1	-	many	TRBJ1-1	TGCAGCGTTGTCAAAGGGGTGAACACTGAAGCTTTCTTT	CSVVKGVNTEAFF
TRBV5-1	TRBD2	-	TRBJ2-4	TGCGCCAGCAGCTTGGCTGCTAGCGGGGGGGCCACGTACATTCAGTACTTC	CASSLAASGGATYIQYF
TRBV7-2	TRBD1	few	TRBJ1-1	TGTGCCAGCAGCTTAGAGACAGGGATGAACACTGAAGCTTTCTTT	CASSLETGMNTEAFF
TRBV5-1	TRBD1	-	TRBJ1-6	TGCGCCAGCAGCGCCGGGACAGGCAGCTCCTATAATTCACCCCTCCACTTT	CASSAGTGSSYNSPLHF
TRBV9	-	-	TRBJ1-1	TGTGCCAGCAGCGGCTTGGGACAGAACACTGAAGCTTTCTTT	CASSGLGQNTEAFF
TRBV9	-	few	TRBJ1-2	TGTGCCAGCAGCCAAGCCAGGAGCTATGGCTACACCTTC	CASSQARSYGYTF
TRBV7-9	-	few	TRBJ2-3	TGTGCCAGCAGCCGTACGGATACGCAGTATTTT	CASSRTDTQYF
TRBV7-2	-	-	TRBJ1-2	TGTGCCAGCAGCTTAGCAGGGTCGTACTATGGCTACACCTTC	CASSLAGSYYGYTF
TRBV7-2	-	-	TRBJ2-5	TGTGCCAGCAGCCCGCGAAGGGTTGAGACCCAGTACTTC	CASSPRRVETQYF
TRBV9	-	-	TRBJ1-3	TGTGCCAGCAGCGCTCACTCTGGAAACACCATATATTTT	CASSAHSGNTIYF
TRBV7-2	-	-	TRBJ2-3	TGTGCCAGCAGCTTAAGGGGTGCAGATACGCAGTATTTT	CASSLRGADTQYF
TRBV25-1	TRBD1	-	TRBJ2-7	TGTGCCAGCAGTGAATGGGGACAGGCGACCTACGAGCAGTACTTC	CASSEWGQATYEQYF
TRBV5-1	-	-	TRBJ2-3	TGCGCCAGCAGCCGATCGGGACCGACCGACACAGATACGCAGTATTTT	CASSRSGPTDTDTQYF
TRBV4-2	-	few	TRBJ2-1	TGTGCCAGCAGCCAAGAGAAGGGTGGTGAGCAGTTCTTC	CASSQEKGGEQFF
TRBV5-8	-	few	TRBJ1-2	TGTGCCAGCAGCCATCGGATCGCCGGCTATGGCTACACCTTC	CASSHRIAGYGYTF
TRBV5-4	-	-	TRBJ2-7	TGTGCCAGCAGCTACGGGACGACGCAGGATCACGAGCAGTACTTC	CASSYGTTQDHEQYF
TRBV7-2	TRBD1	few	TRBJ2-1	TGTGCCAGCAGCTTTGGGACAGCCAACAATGAGCAGTTCTTC	CASSFGTANNEQFF
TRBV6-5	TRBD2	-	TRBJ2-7	TGTGCCAGCAGCTCCGGGACTAGTCCAAACTACGAGCAGTACTTC	CASSSGTSPNYEQYF
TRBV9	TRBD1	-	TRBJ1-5	TGTGCCAGCAGCTTTGGGACAGGGGGAAATCAGCCCCAGCATTTT	CASSFGTGGNQPQHF
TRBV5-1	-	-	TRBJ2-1	TGCGCCAGCCGATCCGGCCCCCGGAATGAGCAGTTCTTC	CASRSGPRNEQFF
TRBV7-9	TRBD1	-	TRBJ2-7	TGTGCCAGCAGCCCAGAGACAGGGCGCTACGAGCAGTACTTC	CASSPETGRYEQYF
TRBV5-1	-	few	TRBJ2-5	TGCGCCAGCAGCTTGGAACTAGCTCGGGAGACCCAGTACTTC	CASSLELARETQYF
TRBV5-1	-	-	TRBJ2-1	TGCGCCAGCAGCTTAGTGGGGTACAATGAGCAGTTCTTC	CASSLVGYNEQFF
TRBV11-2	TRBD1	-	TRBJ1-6	TGTGCCAGCAGCCGCGGACAGGGTTCCCCTACCCTCCACTTT	CASSRGQGSPTLHF
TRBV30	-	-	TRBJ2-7	TGTGCCTGCCATACAGGGTCGGGCGTCGGCAGTTCCTACGAGCAGTACTTC	CACHTGSGVGSSYEQYF
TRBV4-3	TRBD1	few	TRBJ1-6	TGCGCCAGCAGCCGCGCCCCGGGACAGATTAATTCACCCCTCCACTTT	CASSRAPGQINSPLHF
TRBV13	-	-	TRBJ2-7	TGTGCCAGCACCCCCGGGGGAGCGTCCTACGAGCAGTACTTC	CASTPGGASYEQYF
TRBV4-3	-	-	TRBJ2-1	TGCGCCAGCAGCCAAGATAGGCGTAACACGAATGAGCAGTTCTTC	CASSQDRRNTNEQFF
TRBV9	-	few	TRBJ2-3	TGTGCCAGCACCCTCATGGGGTATCATACGCAGTATTTT	CASTLMGYHTQYF
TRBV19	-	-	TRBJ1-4	TGTGCCAGTAGTTTCCTTGACGGGAAGGAAAAACTGTTTTTT	CASSFLDGKEKLFF
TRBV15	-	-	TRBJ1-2	TGTGCCACCAGCCCTGGGGGGCAGGGCGGGCTTAACTATGGCTACACCTTC	CATSPGGQGGLNYGYTF
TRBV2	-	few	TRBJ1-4	TGTGCCAGCACCCGACAGGCATTCGAAAAACTGTTTTTT	CASTRQAFEKLFF
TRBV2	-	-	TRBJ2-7	TGTGCCAGCACCCTTTCAGGGTCAGTCTACGAGCAGTACTTC	CASTLSGSVYEQYF
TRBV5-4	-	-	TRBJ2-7	TGTGCCAGCAGCTTGTACAGGGCCGAATACGAGCAGTACTTC	CASSLYRAEYEQYF